These T cell receptor beta chains were read from a single sample in a study of cytomegalovirus exposure and HLA in healthy donors. TCRdb keeps only in-frame clones here, not all; method: immunoSEQ multiplex PCR. Among roughly 130,000 clones listed, 70% to 80% were seen once. Input material: PBMCs. The receptor source for this set is a man in his late teens or twenties in good health and CMV-seronegative. Both conserved end residues are part of each CDR3. The D gene is left open where the match is weak. Where a row states a size, it is once, few, many or the class of an expanded clone; other rows omit it.

-	TRBD2	TRBV4-3	TRBJ2-1	TGCGCCAGCAGCCAAGATAGGCTAGCGGGAGGTTTGGCGTTCTTC	CASSQDRLAGGLAFF
-	-	TRBV14	TRBJ1-2	TGTGCCAGCAGCCATGACAGCTACTATGGCTACACCTTC	CASSHDSYYGYTF
-	-	TRBV19	TRBJ1-4	TGTGCCAGTAGTATCATGCAGGGCCCTAATGAAAAACTGTTTTTT	CASSIMQGPNEKLFF
-	TRBD1	TRBV18	TRBJ1-6	TGTGCCAGCTCACCGACGGGACAGACCAATTCACCCCTCCACTTT	CASSPTGQTNSPLHF
-	-	TRBV7-8	TRBJ1-2	TGTGCCAGCAGCCCTTTATCCCAGATTGGTGGCTACACCTTC	CASSPLSQIGGYTF
-	-	TRBV18	TRBJ1-1	TGTGCCAGCTCCCAGGGGTCGGGAAACACTGAAGCTTTCTTT	CASSQGSGNTEAFF
once	-	TRBV11-2	TRBJ1-5	TGTGCCAGCAGCTTAGACTGGTACAGATATAGCAATCAGCCCCAGCATTTT	CASSLDWYRYSNQPQHF
once	TRBD1	TRBV7-8	TRBJ2-1	TGTGCCAGCAGCCCAAGGGGACAGGGGGCATCATATGAGCAGTTCTTC	CASSPRGQGASYEQFF
-	TRBD1	TRBV15	TRBJ2-1	TGTGCCACCAGCAAATTAGGGACAGAACCTTACAATGAGCAGTTCTTC	CATSKLGTEPYNEQFF
-	-	TRBV10-2	TRBJ2-5	TGCGCCAGCAGTGGGGGGGAGGCCTCCGTTGAGACCCAGTACTTC	CASSGGEASVETQYF
-	-	TRBV11-1	TRBJ2-4	TGTGCCAGCAGCTCCTCCCACAAAGCCAAAAACATTCAGTACTTC	CASSSSHKAKNIQYF
few	TRBD1	TRBV28	TRBJ1-4	TGTGCCAGCAGTTTATCGGACAGGGTGGGCGGAAAACTGTTTTTT	CASSLSDRVGGKLFF
-	-	TRBV5-6	TRBJ1-2	TGTGCCAGCAGCTTGATGCGTGTTGGCTACACCTTC	CASSLMRVGYTF
-	-	TRBV5-1	TRBJ2-1	TGCGCCGGTCGATATGACTCAACCTACAATGAGCAGTTCTTC	CAGRYDSTYNEQFF
-	-	TRBV15	TRBJ2-3	TGTGCCACCAGCGGTGCGAGCACAGATACGCAGTATTTT	CATSGASTDTQYF
-	-	TRBV28	TRBJ1-5	TGTGCCAGCACCGTCGGGGTCGCGCAGCCCCAGCATTTT	CASTVGVAQPQHF
once	TRBD2	TRBV6-6	TRBJ2-7	TGTGCCAGCAGTTTACTAGCGGGTAGGACCTACGAGCAGTACTTC	CASSLLAGRTYEQYF
-	-	TRBV6-6	TRBJ1-3	TGTGCCAGCAGTACCGACAGAAACACCATATATTTT	CASSTDRNTIYF
-	-	TRBV7-9	TRBJ1-5	TGTGCCAGCAGCTTCCAGGGGCACGGGAATCAGCCCCAGCATTTT	CASSFQGHGNQPQHF
-	-	TRBV13	TRBJ2-5	TGTGCCAGCAGCGGGACGGGACAGGGCCAAGCGGGAGGAGGAGAGACCCAGTACTTC	CASSGTGQGQAGGGETQYF
-	-	TRBV11-3	TRBJ2-2	TGTGCCAGCAGCTTTTCGCCCCAGTTCTCATTGAACACCGGGGAGCTGTTTTTT	CASSFSPQFSLNTGELFF
-	TRBD2	TRBV30	TRBJ2-1	TGTGCCTGGGGGGGGGCGGGAGGGCCCCATGAGCAGTTCTTC	CAWGGAGGPHEQFF
-	-	TRBV11-2	TRBJ2-2	TGTGCCAGCAGCTTACATTCGAACACCGGGGAGCTGTTTTTT	CASSLHSNTGELFF
-	TRBD2	TRBV15	TRBJ2-2	TGTGCCACCAGCATTTACGGGGGGACTAGCGGAACCGGGGAGCTGTTTTTT	CATSIYGGTSGTGELFF
-	TRBD1	TRBV19	TRBJ1-6	TGTGCCAGTAGCGTAAATACAGGGGGCCGGGCGGATTCACCCCTCCACTTT	CASSVNTGGRADSPLHF
once	-	TRBV10-3	TRBJ1-6	TGTGCCATCATGGCGGAGTCGACTTCACCCCTCCACTTT	CAIMAESTSPLHF
-	-	TRBV11-2	TRBJ2-7	TGTGCCAGCAGTCTTAGTTCTGGCGAGCAGTACTTC	CASSLSSGEQYF
-	-	TRBV9	TRBJ1-3	TGTGCCAGCAGCGCGCCTACGACAGGCAGAAACACCATATATTTT	CASSAPTTGRNTIYF
-	TRBD2	TRBV5-1	TRBJ2-3	TGCGCCAGCACCGAGCCGCCTAGCGGGAGTCGCGCAGATACGCAGTATTTT	CASTEPPSGSRADTQYF
few	-	TRBV2	TRBJ1-2	TGTGCCAGCAGTGAGCCACTAAGGAGGGAAGACTATGGCTACACCTTC	CASSEPLRREDYGYTF
-	TRBD1	TRBV9	TRBJ2-7	TGTGCCAGCAGCGTAGACAGGGGACAGACCTACGAGCAGTACTTC	CASSVDRGQTYEQYF
-	-	TRBV29-1	TRBJ1-1	TGCAGCGTTTCAAAGGTAGGGGGAAGCGGCACTGAAGCTTTCTTT	CSVSKVGGSGTEAFF
once	TRBD1	TRBV19	TRBJ1-1	TGTGCCAGTAGCCGACAGGGCTGGACTGAAGCTTTCTTT	CASSRQGWTEAFF
-	TRBD2	TRBV5-1	TRBJ2-3	TGCGCCAGCAGCCCCCGACGGACTAGCGGGAAGGAAAATACGCAGTATTTT	CASSPRRTSGKENTQYF
-	TRBD2	TRBV4-3	TRBJ2-1	TGCGCCAGCAGCCAAGATAAGGGACTAGTATTGTACAATGAGCAGTTCTTC	CASSQDKGLVLYNEQFF
few	TRBD2	TRBV5-1	TRBJ2-7	TGCGCCAGCAGCTTGTTGTCCTCGGCGGGAGGGGACGAGCAGTACTTC	CASSLLSSAGGDEQYF
-	TRBD1	TRBV10-1	TRBJ1-5	TGCGCCAGCCGATCGTGGACAGGAAGGGCTCTTTGCAATCAGCCCCAGCATTTT	CASRSWTGRALCNQPQHF
-	-	TRBV14	TRBJ2-7	TGTGCCAGCAGCCGACAGGACGGCGCCTACTACGAGCAGTACTTC	CASSRQDGAYYEQYF
-	TRBD2	TRBV7-9	TRBJ2-2	TGTTCCAGCAGCCCTCTTAGCGGGGAGGACAGCGGGGAGCTGTTTTTT	CSSSPLSGEDSGELFF
-	TRBD1	TRBV7-9	TRBJ1-1	TGTGCCAGCAGCTTAGTAACGGGACAGGGATCCACTGAAGCTTTCTTT	CASSLVTGQGSTEAFF
once	TRBD2	TRBV9	TRBJ2-7	TGTGCCAGGAGTCGGGGACAGGGACTAGCGGAGACCTACGAGCAGTACTTC	CARSRGQGLAETYEQYF
few	-	TRBV11-2	TRBJ2-3	TGTGCCAGCAGCTTGGGACTCGGGCCATCGATGGATACGCAGTATTTT	CASSLGLGPSMDTQYF
-	TRBD2	TRBV30	TRBJ2-2	TGTGCCTGGAAGGGCCTAGCGGGAGGGTACATCGGGGAGCTGTTTTTT	CAWKGLAGGYIGELFF
once	-	TRBV10-2	TRBJ2-1	TGCGCCAGCAGTGAGGTAGGGAGCTCCTACAATGAGCAGTTCTTC	CASSEVGSSYNEQFF
-	-	TRBV6-6	TRBJ1-2	TGTGCCAGCAGTTACTCGACCAGGAAACACAACTATGGCTACACCTTC	CASSYSTRKHNYGYTF
few	-	TRBV7-9	TRBJ1-1	TGTGCCAGCAGCTTAGCAGGGGAGAACACTGAAGCTTTCTTT	CASSLAGENTEAFF